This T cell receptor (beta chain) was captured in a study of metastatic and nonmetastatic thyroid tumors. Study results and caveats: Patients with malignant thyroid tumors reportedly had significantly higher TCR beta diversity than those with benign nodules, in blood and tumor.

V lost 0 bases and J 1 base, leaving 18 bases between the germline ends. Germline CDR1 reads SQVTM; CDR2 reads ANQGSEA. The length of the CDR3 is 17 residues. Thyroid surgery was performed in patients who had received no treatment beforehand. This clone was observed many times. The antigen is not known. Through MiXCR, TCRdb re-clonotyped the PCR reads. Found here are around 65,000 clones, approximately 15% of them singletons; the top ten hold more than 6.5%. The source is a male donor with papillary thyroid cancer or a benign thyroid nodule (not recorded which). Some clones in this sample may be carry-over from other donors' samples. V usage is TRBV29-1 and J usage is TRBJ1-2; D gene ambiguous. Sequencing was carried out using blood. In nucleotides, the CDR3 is TGCAGCGTTGAAGATTGGGGAGTGACCGAGATTAACTATGGCTACACCTTC. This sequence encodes CSVEDWGVTEINYGYTF.